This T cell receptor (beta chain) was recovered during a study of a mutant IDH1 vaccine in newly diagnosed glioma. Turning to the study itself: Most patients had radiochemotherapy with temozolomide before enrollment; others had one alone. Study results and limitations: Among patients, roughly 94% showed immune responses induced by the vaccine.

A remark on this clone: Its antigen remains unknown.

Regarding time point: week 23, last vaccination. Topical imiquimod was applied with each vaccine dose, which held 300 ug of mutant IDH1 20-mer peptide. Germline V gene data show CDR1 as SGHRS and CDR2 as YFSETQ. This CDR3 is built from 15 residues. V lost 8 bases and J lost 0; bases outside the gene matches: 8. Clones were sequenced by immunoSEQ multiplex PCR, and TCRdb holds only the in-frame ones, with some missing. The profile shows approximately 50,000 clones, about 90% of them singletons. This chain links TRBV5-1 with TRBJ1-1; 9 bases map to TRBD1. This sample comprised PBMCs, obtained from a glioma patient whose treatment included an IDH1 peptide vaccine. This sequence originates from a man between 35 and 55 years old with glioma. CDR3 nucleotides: TGCGCCAGTGGACAGGGGAGAAACATGAACACTGAAGCTTTCTTT. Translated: CASGQGRNMNTEAFF.